What follows are 25 T cell receptor beta chains derived from one specimen sequenced in a study of post-analysis software for immune sequencing data. Notes on the study in general: TRBV5-6, TRBV5-1 and TRBV20-1 belonged to a set of about 5 TRBV segments that were more frequent in patients than controls.

Researchers reported that TCR beta cDNA libraries carried unique molecular identifiers. MiXCR, applied by TCRdb to the PCR reads, yields one record per CDR3 protein. Of approximately 630,000 distinct CDR3 sequences in the sample, roughly three fifths were seen once. Their target antigens are unknown. Sequences were obtained from blood. The origin of the receptors is a girl under 10 years old with multiple sclerosis.

This clonotype was seen more than once but under ten times. The J gene is TRBJ2-6, the V gene TRBV3-1, with 9 bases lining up with TRBD1. The CDR3 is 16 residues long. Germline CDR1 and CDR2: LGHDT and YNNKEL (reference sequence). Trimming at V came to 4 bases and at J to 1 base, leaving 2 bases not matched to a gene. The CDR3 reads CASSPDRGSGANVLTF. CDR3 DNA sequence: TGTGCCAGCAGCCCAGACAGGGGGTCTGGGGCCAACGTCCTGACTTTC.

This clonotype has more than one count but fewer than ten. The chain joins TRBV3-1 to TRBJ2-1; TRBD2 matches 9 bases. The ends lost 0 bases at V and 9 bases at J; junction bases unmatched: 9. Germline assignment: CDR1 LGHDT and CDR2 YNNKEL (reference sequence). The CDR3 length is 16 residues. CDR3 nucleotide sequence: TGTGCCAGCAGCCAAGATGGGCCTAGCGGGATTTTTGAGCAGTTCTTC. Translated, it gives CASSQDGPSGIFEQFF.

This clonotype was seen once. The CDR3: CSASVQATPYEQYF. CDR3 in DNA: TGCAGTGCTAGCGTACAGGCGACACCCTACGAGCAGTACTTC. The rearrangement joins TRBV20-1 to TRBJ2-7; a weak D match, TRBD1 (5 bases). This CDR3 is built from 14 residues. Trimming removed 3 bases at V and 2 bases at J, with 14 bases between. The germline V gene has CDR1 DFQATT and CDR2 SNEGSKA (reference sequence).

The gene calls are TRBV7-9 and TRBJ2-1; D assignment may be TRBD1 or TRBD2 (7 bases each). The J call is doubtful: the DNA matches TRBJ2-7 better. Germline V gene data show CDR1 as SEHNR and CDR2 as FQNEAQ (reference sequence). The CDR3 covers 15 residues. The CDR3 region is CASSSQGRVSHEQYF. For the CDR3, the DNA is TGTGCCAGCAGCTCACAGGGGAGGGTATCCCACGAGCAGTACTTC.

This sequence joins TRBV5-1 and TRBJ2-7; 8 nucleotides match TRBD2. The CDR3 has 15 amino acids. Germline V gene lookup returns CDR1 SGHRS and CDR2 YFSETQ. The J segment lost 7 bases and the V segment lost 4 bases, leaving 13 bases of the junction unmatched. The CDR3, as DNA: TGCGCCAGCAGCCCGCCCGGGAGCGGGAGCGGTGAGCAGTACTTC. Translated: CASSPPGSGSGEQYF.

This clonotype has just one count. The rearrangement uses TRBV30 and TRBJ2-7; D might be TRBD1 (5 bases). The length of the CDR3 is 13 residues. Per germline, CDR1 GTSNPN and CDR2 SVGIG (reference sequence). V dropped 3 bases and J dropped 3 bases, with 12 bases sitting between them. In DNA form, the CDR3 reads TGTGCCTGGAGGGAGTGGACACGCTACGAGCAGTACTTC. Its protein product is CAWREWTRYEQYF.

In nucleotides, the CDR3 is TGTGCCAGCAGCGACCCGGACAGGGAGGGATATGGCTACACCTTC. Translating it yields CASSDPDREGYGYTF. This chain uses TRBV11-3 with TRBJ1-2; 8 bases match TRBD1. J lost 5 bases, V lost 5 bases, and 10 bases had no gene match. Germline CDR1 SGHNT, CDR2 YENEEA. This CDR3 spans 15 amino acids. Full variable domain (rest looked up from reference TRBV11-3 and TRBJ1-2): EAGVVQSPRYKIIEKKQPVAFWCNPISGHNTLYWYLQNLGQGPELLIRYENEEAVDDSQLPKDRFSAERLKGVDSTLKIQPAELGDSAVYLCASSDPDREGYGYTFGSGTRLTVV.

The chain recombines TRBV20-1 with TRBJ2-1; D might be TRBD1 (5 bases). Germline V gene lookup returns CDR1 DFQATT and CDR2 SNEGSKA (reference sequence). CDR3 size: 12 residues. Trimming took 7 bases from V and 8 from J, leaving 15 bases between them. CDR3 region: CSVRRQGHEQFF. As DNA, the CDR3 is TGCAGTGTAAGGCGTCAGGGCCATGAGCAGTTCTTC.

The chain links TRBV28 to TRBJ2-5; 9 bases line up with TRBD1. The CDR3 covers 16 residues. V shed 7 bases and J 6 bases; nucleotides not matched to a gene: 15. Germline CDR1 MDHEN, CDR2 SYDVKM. The CDR3 spells CASTTTSGQGGKTQYF. DNA of the CDR3: TGTGCCAGCACCACCACGTCGGGACAGGGAGGCAAGACCCAGTACTTC.

V gene TRBV4-1 combines with J gene TRBJ2-1, with 7 bases matching TRBD2. The CDR3 runs 16 residues. The germline CDR1 and CDR2 sequences are MGHRA and YSYEKL. V lost 2 bases, J lost 5 bases, and 9 bases stayed unmatched. The CDR3 sequence: CASSQRAGPGDNEQFF. The CDR3 DNA reads as TGCGCCAGCAGCCAAAGAGCGGGACCCGGGGACAATGAGCAGTTCTTC.

CDR3 protein: CATSRDRGYGTDTQYF. In DNA form, the CDR3 reads TGTGCCACCAGCAGAGACCGAGGGTATGGTACAGATACGCAGTATTTT. This chain joins TRBV15 and TRBJ2-3, with a possible D match to TRBD2 (5 bases). V gave up 0 bases and J gave up 3 bases, with 13 bases separating them. Germline values: CDR1 LNHNV, CDR2 YYDKDF (reference sequence). The CDR3 contains 16 residues.

The V call is TRBV7-9, the J call TRBJ2-5; a possible D gene is TRBD2 (6 bases). This CDR3 has 15 residues. Germline assignment: CDR1 SEHNR and CDR2 FQNEAQ (reference sequence). V was cut by 5 bases and J by 1 base, with 14 bases left in between. The CDR3 DNA follows: TGTGCCAGCAGCCCTATCGGGGGTACCCAAGAGACCCAGTACTTC. This translates into CASSPIGGTQETQYF.

V gene TRBV25-1 combines with J gene TRBJ2-5; unclear D gene. Trimming removed 3 bases at V and 5 bases at J, with 13 bases between. Germline CDR1 MGHDK, CDR2 SYGVNS. CDR3 length: 14 residues. The DNA for the CDR3 is TGTGCCAGCAGTGATCCAACTGGGTGGGAGACCCAGTACTTC. Translated, it gives CASSDPTGWETQYF. Using reference TRBV25-1 and TRBJ2-5 for the parts outside the CDR3, the full variable domain is EADIYQTPRYLVIGTGKKITLECSQTMGHDKMYWYQQDPGMELHLIHYSYGVNSTEKGDLSSESTVSRIRTEHFPLTLESARPSHTSQYLCASSDPTGWETQYFGPGTRLLVL.

In this sample, this clonotype turned up many times. The chain employs TRBV11-2 and TRBJ2-1, with D uncertain. The CDR3 covers 11 residues. CDR1 is SGHAT, CDR2 FQNNGV, per germline. The V and J ends lost 1 base and 9 bases respectively, with 4 bases between them. CDR3 coding DNA: TGTGCCAGCAGCTTAGGGGTTGAGCAGTTCTTC. It codes for CASSLGVEQFF.

This clonotype was observed a single time. The rearrangement uses TRBV29-1 and TRBJ1-1; 10 bases fit TRBD1. The CDR3 loop spans 11 amino acids. V lost 7 bases and J lost 7; bases outside the gene matches: 3. CDR1 SQVTM and CDR2 ANQGSEA come from the germline V gene. CDR3 coding DNA: TGCAGCGGACAGGGGGCTATTGAAGCTTTCTTT. Its protein is CSGQGAIEAFF.

The chain carries TRBV7-9 and TRBJ2-1; 8 bases map to TRBD1. In germline, CDR1 is SEHNR, CDR2 FQNEAQ (reference sequence). This CDR3 region has 16 residues. V shed 3 bases and J 8 bases; nucleotides not matched to a gene: 12. CDR3 residues: CASSFVDRTGIHEQFF. In DNA, the CDR3 is TGTGCCAGCAGCTTCGTGGACAGGACAGGGATCCATGAGCAGTTCTTC.

V is TRBV4-2 and J is TRBJ2-5, with TRBD2 identical over 9 bases. This CDR3 is built from 17 residues. CDR1 and CDR2 from the germline V gene are LGHNA and YNFKEQ. J lost 2 bases, V lost 4 bases, and 11 bases had no gene match. CDR3 in DNA: TGTGCCAGCAGCCTGAACGGAAGGGCGGGGGGGCAAGAGACCCAGTACTTC. It yields the protein CASSLNGRAGGQETQYF.

CDR3 protein: CSAKGSPGANVLTF. The CDR3 DNA reads as TGCAGTGCTAAAGGGAGCCCCGGGGCCAACGTCCTGACTTTC. The gene calls are TRBV20-1 and TRBJ2-6; a possible D gene is TRBD2 (5 bases). V lost 4 bases, J lost 4 bases, and 11 bases lay in between. The CDR3 loop spans 14 amino acids. From germline, CDR1 is DFQATT and CDR2 SNEGSKA (reference sequence).

The chain employs TRBV7-2 and TRBJ1-6, with 7 bases identical to TRBD1. Germline values: CDR1 SGHTA, CDR2 FQGNSA. The CDR3 totals 15 residues. With 2 bases clipped from V and 11 bases from J, the junction kept 9 bases outside the gene matches. The CDR3 sequence: CASSLTPGGRTPLHF. CDR3 nucleotide sequence: TGTGCCAGCAGCTTAACCCCAGGGGGGAGGACACCCCTCCACTTT.

The V and J genes are TRBV29-1 and TRBJ2-1; perhaps TRBD2 as D (6 bases). Trimming pared 7 bases from V and 8 bases from J, leaving 18 bases between. CDR1 SQVTM and CDR2 ANQGSEA come from the germline V gene. The CDR3 extends over 13 amino acids. CDR3 sequence reads: CSAWTIDRHEQFF. CDR3 nucleotides: TGCAGCGCCTGGACTATCGACCGGCATGAGCAGTTCTTC.

The chain uses TRBV11-1 and TRBJ2-7; tentatively, D is TRBD1 (6 bases). The V and J ends lost 2 bases and 0 bases respectively, with 11 bases between them. The CDR3 spans 15 residues. The germline V gene has CDR1 SGHAT and CDR2 FQDESV (reference sequence). The CDR3 DNA sequence: TGTGCCAGCAGCTTATTCGGACAGATCTCCTACGAGCAGTACTTC. This sequence encodes CASSLFGQISYEQYF. The full variable domain, its missing parts supplied by reference TRBV11-1 and TRBJ2-7, is EAEVAQSPRYKITEKSQAVAFWCDPISGHATLYWYRQILGQGPELLVQFQDESVVDDSQLPKDRFSAERLKGVDSTLKIQPAELGDSAMYLCASSLFGQISYEQYFGPGTRLTVT.

The V call is TRBV30, the J call TRBJ2-7, with D possibly TRBD1 on 6 matching bases. Between the trimmed V and J ends, which lost 1 base and 2 bases, there was a span of 18 bases. The CDR3 spans 16 residues. The germline V gene encodes CDR1 GTSNPN and CDR2 SVGIG (reference sequence). CDR3 amino acids: CAWSDRWTDYTYEQYF. The CDR3 nucleotides are TGTGCCTGGAGTGACCGATGGACAGACTACACCTACGAGCAGTACTTC.

This clonotype turned up a few times. The V gene is TRBV7-2, the J gene TRBJ1-5; D possibly corresponds to TRBD1 (5 bases). Trimming shortened V by 0 bases and J by 3 bases, and 12 bases separated the two germline ends. CDR3 length: 16 amino acids. Germline assignment: CDR1 SGHTA and CDR2 FQGNSA. The CDR3: CASSLAAGVANQPQHF. CDR3 coding DNA: TGTGCCAGCAGCTTAGCGGCGGGGGTGGCCAATCAGCCCCAGCATTTT.

The gene calls are TRBV6-6 and TRBJ2-3, with D perhaps TRBD1 or TRBD2 (5 bases each). The CDR3 is 13 residues long. V gave up 4 bases and J gave up 10 bases, with 15 bases separating them. Germline CDR1 MNHNY, CDR2 SVGAGI (reference sequence). The CDR3 sequence: CASSWDGLRSQYF. The CDR3 DNA sequence: TGTGCCAGCAGTTGGGACGGTTTAAGGTCGCAGTATTTT.

The chain carries TRBV12-3 or TRBV12-4 and TRBJ2-3, with 8 bases that match TRBD2. The CDR3 spans 16 residues. The J segment lost 1 base and the V segment lost 7 bases, leaving 10 bases of the junction unmatched. Here the CDR3 reads CASTKKRGPRTDTQYF. The CDR3 region has the DNA TGTGCCAGCACTAAAAAGCGGGGGCCCCGCACAGATACGCAGTATTTT.